The clone carrying this T cell receptor beta chain was counted a few times. The CDR3 is 12 amino acids. CDR1 is SEHNR, CDR2 FQNEAQ, per germline (reference sequence). Trimming cost V 3 bases and J 4 bases, with 7 bases left between them. The data stem from a study of CD8+CD57+ T cells in acquired aplastic anemia. It was patients with CD8+CD57+ cell expansion by flow cytometry who were chosen for sequencing. According to the study, genomic DNA was the template for TCR beta VDJ and CDR3 profiling. TCRdb itself ran the reads through MiXCR, one entry per CDR3 protein. The repertoire holds about 240,000 distinct CDR3 sequences, with 45% to 50% as singletons.

Material: sorted CD4+, CD8+, or CD8+CD57+ T cells (not recorded which) from PBMCs. This chain links TRBV7-9 with TRBJ2-7; TRBD2 might be the D (5 bases). The sequence was obtained from a human donor with aplastic anemia. The CDR3 reads CASSFRTYEQYF. The CDR3 DNA reads TGTGCCAGCAGCTTCAGGACTTACGAGCAGTACTTC.